The entry that follows covers one TCR beta chain sequence. This entry is derived from a study of control samples from healthy donors and cancer patients. Here immunoSEQ multiplex PCR was the method, and the copy in TCRdb shows in-frame clones only, minus some. The repertoire has more than 150,000 clones, 92% of them found once; the top ten carry roughly 0.7%. Trimming took off 3 bases at V and 2 bases at J, with 8 bases between the two ends. The CDR3 sequence is 13 residues long. The gene calls are TRBV12-3 or TRBV12-4 and TRBJ2-7; D might be TRBD2 (5 bases). The sequenced sample consisted of blood. The origin of this receptor is a woman in her twenties or thirties in good health. The DNA of the CDR3 is TGTGCCAGCAGTTTCTCCGGGACCTACGAGCAGTACTTC. It specifies CASSFSGTYEQYF.